This T cell receptor (beta chain) appears in the sequencing data of a study of cytotoxic CD8 clonotypes in ibrutinib-treated CLL. Study context: Response samples were taken after a median about twelve months of treatment, range 6 to 36. The study, taken as a whole, reports: Baseline clonality, above age-matched healthy donor levels, tracked circulating CD8+ T-cell counts. There were few public clonotypes, and on treatment they contracted or stayed stable.

Target depth was 1 in 200,000 to 1 in 1 million T cells, about 10x per clonotype. The assay was immunoSEQ multiplex PCR, and TCRdb's table has in-frame clones only and misses some. The table includes 150,000 to 250,000 clones, roughly 72% detected once. CDR1 is GTSNPN and CDR2 is SVGIG in the germline V gene (reference sequence). V gave up 0 bases and J gave up 1 base; unmatched junction bases: 9. This CDR3 is 18 amino acids long. This clone appeared a single time. What it binds is unknown. The receptor was derived from a human donor with chronic lymphocytic leukemia. This sample comprised PBMCs, obtained after 24 months of ibrutinib treatment. This chain uses TRBV30 with TRBJ2-3, with TRBD2 matching 11 bases. The CDR3 nucleotides are TGTGCCTGGAGTGTAAAGGTGGAGGGACTAGCGGGCACAGATACGCAGTATTTT. This translates into CAWSVKVEGLAGTDTQYF.